One T cell receptor (beta chain) is described in this entry. Its antigen is undetermined. This sample is drawn from a study of T cell responses to AZD1222 COVID-19 vaccine. Produced via immunoSEQ multiplex PCR; TCRdb's table is partial and in-frame only. The sample has some 110,000 clones; over 75% are singletons. Notes on the study in general: Among the donors, most were white British and more were female, and clonal diversity was possibly underestimated. Dominant CD4 TCR responses targeted spike regions 160-218 and 743-854. Sampling captured repertoires only after the peak T cell response.

The CDR3 consists of 14 residues. CDR1 is PRHDT and CDR2 is FYEKMQ in the germline V gene (reference sequence). Trimming stripped 0 bases from V and 8 bases from J, with 13 bases between. This receptor was obtained from an adult in good health. This chain links TRBV13 with TRBJ1-2; D may be TRBD1 (5 bases). The specimen was peripheral blood, collected on day 0 of AZD1222 vaccination. CDR3 nucleotide sequence: TGTGCCAGCAGCTTAGGGCAGGGAGGGCTGGGCTACACCTTC. Translation gives CASSLGQGGLGYTF.